This record looks at one TCR beta chain sequence and its context. Its matching antigen is unknown. This entry is derived from a study of cytomegalovirus exposure and HLA in healthy donors. Looking at the study overall: An analysis done earlier identified roughly 120 million unique TCR beta sequences from approximately 170 million T cells.

The CDR3 consists of 15 residues. Germline lookup yields CDR1 ENHRY and CDR2 SYGVKD. V gave up 2 bases and J gave up 1 base, with 11 bases separating them. Whole-study results and caveats: Despite most TCR sequences being rare, some public TCRs occurred in many donors. Within the data, a cluster of highly shared sequence variants was likely a sequencing artifact.

Use of 60 Vbeta and 13 Jbeta primers characterized the PCR. Some clones are missing from TCRdb's copy, which holds only in-frame ones; the method was immunoSEQ multiplex PCR. The sample holds 180,000 or so clones, roughly 79% seen once. The specimen sequenced was PBMCs. The clonotype was recovered from a young woman in good health and CMV-seropositive. The chain uses TRBV10-3 and TRBJ1-1; D is undetermined. CDR3 protein: CAISEGSRGNTEAFF. As DNA, the CDR3 is TGTGCCATCAGTGAGGGGTCGCGGGGGAACACTGAAGCTTTCTTT.